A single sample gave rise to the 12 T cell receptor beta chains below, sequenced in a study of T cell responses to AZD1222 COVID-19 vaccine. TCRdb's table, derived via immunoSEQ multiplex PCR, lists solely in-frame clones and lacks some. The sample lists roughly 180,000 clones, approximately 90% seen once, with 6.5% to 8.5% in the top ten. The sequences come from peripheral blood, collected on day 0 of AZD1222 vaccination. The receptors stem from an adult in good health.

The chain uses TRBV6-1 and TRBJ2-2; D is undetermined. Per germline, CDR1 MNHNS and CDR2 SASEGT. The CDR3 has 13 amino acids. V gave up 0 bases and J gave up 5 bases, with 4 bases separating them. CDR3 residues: CASSEAETGELFF. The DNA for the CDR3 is TGTGCCAGCAGTGAAGCGGAAACCGGGGAGCTGTTTTTT.

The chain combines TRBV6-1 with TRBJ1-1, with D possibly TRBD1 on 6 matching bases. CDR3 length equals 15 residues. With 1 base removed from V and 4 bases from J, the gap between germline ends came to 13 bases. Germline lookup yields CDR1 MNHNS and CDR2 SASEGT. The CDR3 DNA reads TGTGCCAGCAGTGAAGAAAGGAGGGGGACCACTGAAGCTTTCTTT. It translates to CASSEERRGTTEAFF.

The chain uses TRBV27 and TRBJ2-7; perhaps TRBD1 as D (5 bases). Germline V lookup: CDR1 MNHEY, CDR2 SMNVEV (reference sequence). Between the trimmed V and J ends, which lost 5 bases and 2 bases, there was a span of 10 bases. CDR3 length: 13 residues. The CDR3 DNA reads TGTGCCAGCAGTCCCGGACACACCTACGAGCAGTACGTC. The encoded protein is CASSPGHTYEQYV.

CDR3 in DNA: TGTGCCAGCAGTGTGGCAGGTGATCTTCCAGATACGCAGTATTTT. It codes for CASSVAGDLPDTQYF. The V call is TRBV2, the J call TRBJ2-3; D is unresolved. V shed 4 bases and J shed 4 bases, with 15 bases lying between them. The CDR3 length is 15 residues. The V gene's germline CDR1 is SNHLY and CDR2 FYNNEI.

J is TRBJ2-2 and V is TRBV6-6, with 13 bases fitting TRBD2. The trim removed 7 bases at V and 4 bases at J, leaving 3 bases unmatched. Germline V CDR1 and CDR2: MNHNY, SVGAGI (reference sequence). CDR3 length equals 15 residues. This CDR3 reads CASMGTSGTTGELFF. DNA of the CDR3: TGTGCCAGCATGGGGACTAGCGGGACCACCGGGGAGCTGTTTTTT.

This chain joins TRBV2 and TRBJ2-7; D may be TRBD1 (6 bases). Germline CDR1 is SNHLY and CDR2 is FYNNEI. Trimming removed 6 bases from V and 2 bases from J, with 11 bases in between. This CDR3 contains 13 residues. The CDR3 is CASRDAGAYEQYV. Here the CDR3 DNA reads TGTGCCAGCAGAGATGCAGGGGCCTACGAGCAGTACGTC.

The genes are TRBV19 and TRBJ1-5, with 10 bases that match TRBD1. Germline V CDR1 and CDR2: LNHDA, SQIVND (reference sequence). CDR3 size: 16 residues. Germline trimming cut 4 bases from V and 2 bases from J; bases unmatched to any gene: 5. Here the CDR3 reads CASSTGQGRGNQPQHF. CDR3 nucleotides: TGTGCCAGTAGTACGGGACAGGGGCGCGGCAATCAGCCCCAGCATTTT.

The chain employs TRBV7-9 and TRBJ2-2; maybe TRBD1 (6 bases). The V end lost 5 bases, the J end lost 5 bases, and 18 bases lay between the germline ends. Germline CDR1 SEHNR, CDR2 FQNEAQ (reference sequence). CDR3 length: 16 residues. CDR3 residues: CASSRTALFQTGELFF. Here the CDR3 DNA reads TGTGCCAGCAGCAGGACAGCCCTATTCCAAACCGGGGAGCTGTTTTTT.

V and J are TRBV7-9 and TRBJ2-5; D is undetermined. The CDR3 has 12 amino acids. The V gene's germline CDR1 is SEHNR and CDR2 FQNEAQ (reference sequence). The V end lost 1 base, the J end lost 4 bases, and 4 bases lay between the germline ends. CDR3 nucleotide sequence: TGTGCCAGCAGCTTAGGAAGAGAGACCCAGTACTTC. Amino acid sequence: CASSLGRETQYF. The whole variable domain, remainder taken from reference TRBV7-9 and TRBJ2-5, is DTGVSQNPRHKITKRGQNVTFRCDPISEHNRLYWYRQTLGQGPEFLTYFQNEAQLEKSRLLSDRFSAERPKGSFSTLEIQRTEQGDSAMYLCASSLGRETQYFGPGTRLLVL.

CDR3 protein: CASSYAVNYGYTF. The DNA for the CDR3 is TGTGCCAGCAGTTACGCAGTTAACTATGGCTACACCTTC. The gene calls are TRBV6-5 and TRBJ1-2, with unresolved D. Germline-derived CDR1 and CDR2 are MNHEY and SVGAGI. This CDR3 is 13 amino acids long. Trimming pared 2 bases from V and 1 base from J, leaving 5 bases between.

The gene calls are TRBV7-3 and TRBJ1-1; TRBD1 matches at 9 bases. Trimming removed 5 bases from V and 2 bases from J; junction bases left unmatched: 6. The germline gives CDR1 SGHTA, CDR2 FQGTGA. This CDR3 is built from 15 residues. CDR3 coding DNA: TGTGCCAGCAGCCTCCAGGGACAGGGTAACACTGAAGCTTTCTTT. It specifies CASSLQGQGNTEAFF. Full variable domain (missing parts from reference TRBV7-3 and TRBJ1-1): GAGVSQTPSNKVTEKGKYVELRCDPISGHTALYWYRQSLGQGPEFLIYFQGTGAADDSGLPNDRFFAVRPEGSVSTLKIQRTERGDSAVYLCASSLQGQGNTEAFFGQGTRLTVV.

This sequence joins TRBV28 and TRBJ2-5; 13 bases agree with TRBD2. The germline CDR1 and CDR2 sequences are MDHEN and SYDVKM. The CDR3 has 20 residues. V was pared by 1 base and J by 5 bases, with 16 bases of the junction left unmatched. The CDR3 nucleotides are TGTGCCAGCAGTTTATCCAGACTAGCGGGGGGCCGGGCCCTTCGGGAGACCCAGTACTTC. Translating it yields CASSLSRLAGGRALRETQYF.